One sample yielded the 14 T cell receptor beta chains listed below, sequenced in a study of cytomegalovirus exposure and HLA in healthy donors. With 60 Vbeta and 13 Jbeta primers, the PCR was carried out. Measured with immunoSEQ multiplex PCR; TCRdb has only the in-frame clones, and not every one. The sample records some 160,000 clones, 60% to 85% being singletons. Sequencing used PBMCs. The receptor set was obtained from a woman in her thirties or forties in good health and CMV-seronegative.

CDR3: CSVVSRGLSGYTF. CDR3 sequence (DNA): TGCAGCGTTGTATCCAGGGGGCTCTCTGGCTACACCTTC. J is TRBJ1-2 and V is TRBV29-1; TRBD1 aligns across 8 bases. CDR3 length equals 13 residues. Germline trimming cut 4 bases from V and 7 bases from J; bases unmatched to any gene: 8. The germline V gene encodes CDR1 SQVTM and CDR2 ANQGSEA. Drawing the rest from reference TRBV29-1 and TRBJ1-2, the complete variable domain is SAVISQKPSRDICQRGTSLTIQCQVDSQVTMMFWYRQQPGQSLTLIATANQGSEATYESGFVIDKFPISRPNLTFSTLTVSNMSPEDSSIYLCSVVSRGLSGYTFGSGTRLTVV.

The rearrangement links TRBV7-6 to TRBJ1-3; 10 bases align to TRBD1. After removal of 3 bases from V and 4 bases from J, the junction contained 12 bases not matched to a gene. The CDR3 extends over 18 amino acids. Per the germline V gene, CDR1 is SGHVS and CDR2 is FNYEAQ. The CDR3 coding sequence is TGTGCCAGCAGCTTTGTTCCACTGCCGGGACAGGGGGGAAACACCATATATTTT. Protein sequence: CASSFVPLPGQGGNTIYF.

This rearrangement joins TRBV7-6 to TRBJ2-3; D gene ambiguous. CDR3 length: 12 residues. Germline V gene lookup returns CDR1 SGHVS and CDR2 FNYEAQ. The V and J ends lost 5 bases and 5 bases respectively, with 8 bases between them. CDR3 in amino acids: CASSPSRDTQYF. Here the CDR3 DNA reads TGTGCCAGCAGCCCGTCCAGAGATACGCAGTATTTT.

This clone was seen only once. This chain links TRBV28 with TRBJ2-3; no reliable D call. The V and J ends lost 7 bases and 7 bases respectively, with 24 bases between them. This CDR3 is built from 16 residues. CDR1 is MDHEN and CDR2 is SYDVKM in the germline V gene. DNA of the CDR3: TGTGCCAGCACCGACTCAAGCGCGACGTATGCCAATACGCAGTATTTT. Protein product: CASTDSSATYANTQYF. Together with reference TRBV28 and TRBJ2-3, the CDR3 gives the full variable domain: DVKVTQSSRYLVKRTGEKVFLECVQDMDHENMFWYRQDPGLGLRLIYFSYDVKMKEKGDIPEGYSVSREKKERFSLILESASTNQTSMYLCASTDSSATYANTQYFGPGTRLTVL.

The rearrangement joins TRBV5-1 to TRBJ2-7; TRBD2 aligns across 7 bases. There are 16 residues in the CDR3. The germline V gene has CDR1 SGHRS and CDR2 YFSETQ. The ends lost 1 base at V and 2 bases at J; junction bases unmatched: 9. CDR3 coding DNA: TGCGCCAGCAGCTTGTCTGAGCGGGGTGCCCCCTACGAGCAGTACTTC. Translated, it gives CASSLSERGAPYEQYF.

V is TRBV2 and J is TRBJ1-2; 8 bases are shared with TRBD1. V gave up 7 bases and J gave up 1 base; unmatched junction bases: 11. This CDR3 region has 16 residues. Per the germline V gene, CDR1 is SNHLY and CDR2 is FYNNEI. The CDR3 protein is CASNPGTGRGNYGYTF. CDR3 DNA sequence: TGTGCCAGCAACCCCGGGACAGGTCGGGGTAACTATGGCTACACCTTC.

This clone was observed a handful of times. The chain links TRBV5-1 to TRBJ2-2; D is possibly TRBD2 (6 bases). V lost 7 bases to trimming and J lost 6 bases, with 13 bases between them. Germline V gene lookup returns CDR1 SGHRS and CDR2 YFSETQ. There are 13 residues in the CDR3. The CDR3 DNA reads TGCGCCAGCCAGGACTATCAGGCCGGGGAGCTGTTTTTT. Protein: CASQDYQAGELFF.

This clone turned up a few times. The rearrangement uses TRBV6-1 and TRBJ1-1, with 7 bases lining up with TRBD1. The CDR3 has 13 amino acids. V shed 5 bases and J 7 bases; nucleotides not matched to a gene: 7. The germline V gene encodes CDR1 MNHNS and CDR2 SASEGT. The CDR3 here is CASSKQGWDEAFF. The CDR3 DNA reads TGTGCCAGCAGTAAACAGGGGTGGGATGAAGCTTTCTTT.

This sequence joins TRBV6-5 and TRBJ1-4; unclear D gene. Trimming pared 3 bases from V and 7 bases from J, leaving 9 bases between. Germline lookup yields CDR1 MNHEY and CDR2 SVGAGI. The CDR3 runs to 13 residues. CDR3 amino acids: CASSYLGGEKLFF. DNA of the CDR3: TGTGCCAGCAGTTATTTGGGAGGTGAAAAACTGTTTTTT.

The chain couples TRBV7-6 to TRBJ1-6; D is unresolved. CDR3 length: 11 amino acids. Trimming pared 2 bases from V and 12 bases from J, leaving 5 bases between. Germline CDR1 and CDR2: SGHVS and FNYEAQ. CDR3 sequence: CASSLSIPLHF. The DNA of the CDR3 is TGTGCCAGCAGCTTATCCATACCCCTCCACTTT.

V and J are TRBV18 and TRBJ2-1; D is perhaps TRBD1 (5 bases). Deletions cut 2 bases from V and 6 bases from J, with 20 bases between. Per the germline V gene, CDR1 is KGHSH and CDR2 is LQKENI. The length of the CDR3 is 17 residues. The CDR3 loop reads CASSPNYDSLGANEQFF. DNA for the CDR3: TGTGCCAGCTCACCAAATTACGACAGCCTAGGGGCCAATGAGCAGTTCTTC.

V is TRBV27 and J is TRBJ2-7, with a possible D match to TRBD1 (6 bases). Germline CDR1 reads MNHEY; CDR2 reads SMNVEV (reference sequence). With 5 bases removed from V and 0 bases from J, the gap between germline ends came to 23 bases. The CDR3 contains 18 residues. CDR3 protein: CASSRKGGRTGSSYEQYF. Written as DNA, the CDR3 is TGTGCCAGCAGTCGCAAAGGGGGAAGGACGGGGAGCTCCTACGAGCAGTACTTC.

V usage is TRBV10-1 and J usage is TRBJ1-2; TRBD1 agrees at 7 bases. The CDR3 sequence is 13 residues long. Germline-derived CDR1 and CDR2 are WNHNN and SYGVQD (reference sequence). The J segment lost 6 bases and the V segment lost 0 bases, leaving 1 base of the junction unmatched. The CDR3 bases are TGCGCCAGCAGTGAGTCGACAGGGAATGGCTACACCTTC. Protein: CASSESTGNGYTF.

Remarks on this clone: Germline and junction disagree at one end, which may indicate a read error. The chain carries TRBV4-1 and TRBJ2-1, with D possibly TRBD2 on 7 matching bases. The germline CDR1 and CDR2 sequences are MGHRA and YSYEKL. The CDR3 loop spans 14 amino acids. CDR3 sequence: CASSHYLKGGEQLF. CDR3 nucleotides: TGCGCCAGCAGCCACTACCTAAAAGGGGGGGAGCAGCTCTTC.